This T cell receptor (beta chain) was sequenced in a study of blood T cell repertoires in COVID-19. Study-wide context: COVID-19 samples from acute and convalescent phases originated in the United States, Italy and Spain. Sample material is recorded as cDNA or gDNA derived from T cells, B-cell-depleted T cells, or PBMCs.

The germline V gene encodes CDR1 KGHSH and CDR2 LQKENI. The CDR3 consists of 13 residues. V gave up 5 bases and J gave up 4 bases, with 9 bases separating them. How the authors handled the data: Estimation of nucleated cell counts relied on the amplification of reference gene primers. Repertoires were generated with immunoSEQ multiplex PCR, while TCRdb's copy carries only in-frame clones and drops some. The DNA gave D and trimming, while V, J and clone size come from that table. The sample comprises some 210,000 clones, over 70% of which are singletons, and roughly 2.9% rests with the top ten. The chain carries TRBV18 and TRBJ1-5, with D possibly being TRBD1 (5 bases). The sequencing sample was made of peripheral blood. The receptor comes from a man aged 50-60 years with active or convalescent COVID-19. The CDR3 protein is CASSAGGNQPQHF. In DNA form, the CDR3 reads TGTGCCAGCTCAGCGGGGGGTAATCAGCCCCAGCATTTT.